This T cell receptor beta chain was observed in a study of identical twins. TCRdb independently ran MiXCR on the 5' RACE reads; one entry per CDR3 protein. Found here are over 600,000 distinct CDR3 sequences, around 21% of them singletons; the top ten hold about 4.3%. This clonotype has just one count. CDR3 size: 15 residues. V dropped 5 bases and J dropped 5; count of bases not matched to a gene: 11. Germline CDR1 LGHDT, CDR2 YNNKEL (reference sequence). These data also featured in a second study, about T cells expressing NK-cell markers. That source adds: Sorting in several experiments was restricted by an anti-gamma-delta TCR antibody to alpha-beta TCR T cells. Top CD8+ clonotypes included the dominant CD3+CD56+NKG2C+ clonotypes in several donors.

The chain uses TRBV3-1 and TRBJ1-2; 7 bases match TRBD1. The clonotype was recovered from a woman aged 18-35 years in good health. The sample comprised PBMCs. The DNA for the CDR3 is TGTGCCAGCAGCGCGTCAGGGGGGTATGGGTATGGCTACACCTTC. As protein: CASSASGGYGYGYTF.